This T cell receptor (beta chain) was retrieved from a study of blood T cell repertoires in COVID-19. The CDR3 sequence is 14 residues long. Looked up from germline, CDR1 is LGHNA and CDR2 is YNFKEQ. J gave up 4 bases and V 1 base, and 2 bases lay outside the gene matches. Data came from immunoSEQ multiplex PCR; TCRdb stores just in-frame clones and leaves some out. The sample holds approximately 150,000 clones, more than 75% seen once. The sequenced material came from peripheral blood. This chain uses TRBV4-2 with TRBJ2-7; 9 bases map to TRBD2. This TCR derives from a human donor with acute or convalescent COVID-19. The donor label of this sample is uncertain. The CDR3 coding sequence is TGTGCCAGCAGCCAAGGCGGGGGGGCTTACGAGCAGTACTTC. This encodes CASSQGGGAYEQYF.